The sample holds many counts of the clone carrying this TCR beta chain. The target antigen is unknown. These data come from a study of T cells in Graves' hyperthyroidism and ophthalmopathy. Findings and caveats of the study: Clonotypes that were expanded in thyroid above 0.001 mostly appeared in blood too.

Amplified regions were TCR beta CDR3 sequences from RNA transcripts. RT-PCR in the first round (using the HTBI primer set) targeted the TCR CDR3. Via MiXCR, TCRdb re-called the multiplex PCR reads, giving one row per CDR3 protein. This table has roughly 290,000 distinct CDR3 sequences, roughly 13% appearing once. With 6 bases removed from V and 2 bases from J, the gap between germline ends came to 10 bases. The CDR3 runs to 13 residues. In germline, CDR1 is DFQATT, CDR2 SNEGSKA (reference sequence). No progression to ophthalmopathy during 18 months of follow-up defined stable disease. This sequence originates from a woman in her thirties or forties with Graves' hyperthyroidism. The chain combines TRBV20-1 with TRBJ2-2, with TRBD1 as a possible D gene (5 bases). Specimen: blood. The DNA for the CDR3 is TGCAGTGCCCCTAGGGGAAACACCGGGGAGCTGTTTTTT. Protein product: CSAPRGNTGELFF.